This T cell receptor (beta chain) came from a study of blood T cell repertoires in COVID-19. The overall study: The United States, Italy and Spain were the sources of the acute and convalescent COVID-19 samples. From T cells, B-cell-depleted T cells, or PBMCs came the material, which was cDNA or gDNA.

As originally analysed: It was from reference gene primer amplification that nucleated cell counts were estimated. Only in-frame clones appear in the TCRdb table, and some are missing; sequencing was by immunoSEQ multiplex PCR. D and trimming were read from the DNA, whereas the V and J calls and clone size are those reported in that table. The sample contains 130,000 or so clones, approximately 90% of which appear only once. V was pared by 4 bases and J by 7 bases, with 14 bases between. Germline V gene lookup returns CDR1 SGDLS and CDR2 YYNGEE. The CDR3 contains 13 residues. V usage is TRBV9 and J usage is TRBJ1-2; possible D gene TRBD1, 5 bases. The sample comprised peripheral blood. The source is a woman aged 50 to 65 with acute or convalescent COVID-19. The CDR3 is CASSLTVSLGYTF. CDR3 bases: TGTGCCAGCAGCTTGACAGTTAGTCTTGGCTACACCTTC.